One sample yielded the 20 T cell receptor beta chains listed below, sequenced in a study of blood T cell repertoires in COVID-19. Measured with immunoSEQ multiplex PCR; TCRdb has only the in-frame clones, and not every one. This table has fewer than 350,000 clones, around 90% appearing once. Sample: PBMCs or T cells enriched from blood (not recorded which). The receptor source for this set is a woman aged 40 to 50 with acute COVID-19.

This clone was counted a single time. The chain has TRBV3-1 (or the pseudogene TRBV3-2) and TRBJ1-4; no reliable D call. CDR1 is LGHDT, CDR2 YNNKEL, per germline (reference sequence). The CDR3 sequence is 13 residues long. V was trimmed by 6 bases and J by 10 bases, leaving 15 bases between them. The CDR3 nucleotides are TGTGCCAGCAGTCGCCCCTTAGTTGGAAAACTGTTTTTT. Protein product: CASSRPLVGKLFF.

The chain employs TRBV19 and TRBJ1-3, with a tentative D call TRBD1 (5 bases). The CDR3 runs to 16 residues. Between the trimmed V and J ends, which lost 5 bases and 0 bases, there was a span of 14 bases. Germline CDR1 is LNHDA and CDR2 is SQIVND (reference sequence). In DNA form, the CDR3 reads TGTGCCAGTAGTTCAGGGCCAGCAAACTCTGGAAACACCATATATTTT. This encodes CASSSGPANSGNTIYF.

The chain carries TRBV11-3 and TRBJ1-1, with D uncertain. V was trimmed by 5 bases and J by 9 bases, leaving 13 bases between them. The CDR3 has 12 residues. CDR1 and CDR2 from the germline V gene are SGHNT and YENEEA. In nucleotides, the CDR3 is TGTGCCAGCAGCCCCATCTCCGGGAAAGCTTTCTTT. Amino acid sequence: CASSPISGKAFF.

Remarks on this clone: The germline gene is not matched at one end of the junction; a read error may be the cause. The chain links TRBV5-4 to TRBJ1-5, with D uncertain. The CDR3 contains 14 residues. From germline, CDR1 is SGHNT and CDR2 YYREEE (reference sequence). CDR3 in amino acids: CASSLEGSSQPQHF. The CDR3 DNA follows: TGTGCCAGCAGCTTAGAAGGGAGCAGTCAGCCCCAGCATTTT.

The gene calls are TRBV29-1 and TRBJ2-1; D not resolved. Germline loops: CDR1 SQVTM, CDR2 ANQGSEA. The CDR3 consists of 11 residues. V was cut by 0 bases and J by 9 bases, with 6 bases left in between. CDR3 in DNA: TGCAGCGTTGAAGATCGAGCTGAGCAGTTCTTC. Encoded protein: CSVEDRAEQFF.

The V gene is TRBV30, the J gene TRBJ1-1, with TRBD1 identical over 11 bases. V gave up 3 bases and J gave up 8 bases; unmatched junction bases: 8. Germline CDR1 GTSNPN, CDR2 SVGIG (reference sequence). The CDR3 is 14 residues long. Here the CDR3 DNA reads TGTGCCTGGAGAGAGTACCGGGACAGGGGGGAAGCTTTCTTT. Encoded protein: CAWREYRDRGEAFF.

The chain links TRBV4-2 to TRBJ2-7, with 8 nucleotides matching TRBD2. Trimming cost V 0 bases and J 7 bases; bases outside gene matches: 5. Germline assignment: CDR1 LGHNA and CDR2 YNFKEQ. This CDR3 has 14 residues. CDR3 coding DNA: TGTGCCAGCAGCCAAGAGGGGTCTAGCGGGGAGCAGTACTTC. Translation gives CASSQEGSSGEQYF.

In its sample, this clone was seen once. The V call is TRBV13, the J call TRBJ2-1, with 8 bases identical to TRBD2. Germline trimming cut 4 bases from V and 4 bases from J; bases unmatched to any gene: 3. CDR1 PRHDT and CDR2 FYEKMQ come from the germline V gene (reference sequence). The CDR3 sequence is 14 residues long. The CDR3 here is CASSSLAGYNEQFF. The CDR3 DNA reads TGTGCCAGCAGCTCCTTAGCGGGGTACAATGAGCAGTTCTTC.

V usage is TRBV4-2 and J usage is TRBJ1-4, with D tentatively TRBD1 (6 bases). The V end lost 1 base, the J end lost 7 bases, and 16 bases lay between the germline ends. The CDR3 runs to 16 residues. Germline lookup yields CDR1 LGHNA and CDR2 YNFKEQ. In DNA, the CDR3 is TGTGCCAGCAGCCAAGGGGGGCAGCCCGGGGTTGAAAAACTGTTTTTT. Residues: CASSQGGQPGVEKLFF.

This chain uses TRBV7-8 with TRBJ2-3, with 10 bases aligning to TRBD2. CDR1 is SGHVS and CDR2 is FQNEAQ in the germline V gene. The CDR3 runs to 16 residues. V lost 9 bases, J lost 4 bases, and 13 bases stayed unmatched. The CDR3: CARKKTSGSFADTQYF. The CDR3 coding sequence is TGTGCCAGGAAAAAGACTAGCGGGTCTTTTGCAGATACGCAGTATTTT.

The chain combines TRBV12-3 or TRBV12-4 with TRBJ1-5, with D possibly being TRBD1 (5 bases). Trimming removed 0 bases at V and 5 bases at J, with 5 bases between. CDR3 length: 13 amino acids. The CDR3 is CASSLARDQPQHF. In DNA form, the CDR3 reads TGTGCCAGCAGTTTAGCCAGGGATCAGCCCCAGCATTTT.

The J gene is TRBJ1-3, the V gene TRBV6-5; the D gene is possibly TRBD1 (5 bases). The CDR3 spans 14 residues. Looked up from germline, CDR1 is MNHEY and CDR2 is SVGAGI. Between the trimmed V and J ends, which lost 6 bases and 2 bases, there was a span of 11 bases. CDR3 DNA: TGTGCCAGCAGGGTGGACAATACTGGAAACACCATATATTTT. It codes for CASRVDNTGNTIYF.

In the case of this clone: The conserved closing phenylalanine or tryptophan is absent in this CDR3, likely reflecting a read error. It is unclear where the CDR3 begins or ends on the DNA, so no DNA is shown, and the CDR3 is as TCRdb lists it. The chain recombines TRBV24-1 with TRBJ1-2. The CDR3 spans 9 residues, counting both ends. The germline CDR1 and CDR2 sequences are KGHDR and SFDVKD. The CDR3 protein is CATVRPAPG.

The chain uses TRBV6-5 and TRBJ1-1, with TRBD1 matching 7 bases. CDR1 MNHEY and CDR2 SVGAGI come from the germline V gene. V lost 7 bases and J lost 0; bases outside the gene matches: 5. The CDR3 sequence is 14 residues long. CDR3 sequence: CASTEQGLNTEAFF. The DNA of the CDR3 is TGTGCCAGCACCGAACAGGGGTTGAACACTGAAGCTTTCTTT.

This chain joins TRBV3-1 (or the pseudogene TRBV3-2) and TRBJ2-4; D is perhaps TRBD1 (5 bases). Trimming took off 3 bases at V and 6 bases at J, with 6 bases between the two ends. The CDR3 loop spans 12 amino acids. Germline V gene lookup returns CDR1 LGHDT and CDR2 YNNKEL (reference sequence). The CDR3 region has the DNA TGTGCCAGCAGCCACGACAGAAACATTCAGTACTTC. Residues: CASSHDRNIQYF.

The chain has TRBV30 and TRBJ2-5; 10 bases map to TRBD2. Germline V lookup: CDR1 GTSNPN, CDR2 SVGIG (reference sequence). This CDR3 has 16 residues. V was pared by 0 bases and J by 5 bases, with 9 bases of the junction left unmatched. The CDR3 DNA follows: TGTGCCTGGAGTGTTAGGTCTAGCGGGAGTCGGGAGACCCAGTACTTC. Translating it yields CAWSVRSSGSRETQYF. Full variable domain (remainder filled in from reference TRBV30 and TRBJ2-5): SQTIHQWPATLVQPVGSPLSLECTVEGTSNPNLYWYRQAAGRGLQLLFYSVGIGQISSEVPQNLSASRPQDRQFILSSKKLLLSDSGFYLCAWSVRSSGSRETQYFGPGTRLLVL.

The V and J genes are TRBV30 and TRBJ1-2; D possibly corresponds to TRBD1 (6 bases). CDR1 and CDR2 (germline): GTSNPN, SVGIG (reference sequence). The CDR3 loop spans 13 amino acids. The CDR3, as DNA: TGTTCGTCTGGGCAACAGGGTGTCTATGGCTACACCTTC. The encoded protein is CSSGQQGVYGYTF.

This rearrangement joins TRBV4-1 to TRBJ1-2; no firm D call. The CDR3 is 16 amino acids. V lost 0 bases to trimming and J lost 4 bases, with 15 bases between them. CDR1 is MGHRA, CDR2 YSYEKL, per germline. CDR3 sequence reads: CASSQDRTALSYGYTF. CDR3 DNA sequence: TGCGCCAGCAGCCAAGATAGAACAGCACTTTCCTATGGCTACACCTTC.

Comments on this clone: At one end the junction does not follow the germline gene, possibly because of a read error. The genes are TRBV25-1 and TRBJ2-7; 9 bases match TRBD1. The CDR3 is 11 residues long. Per the germline V gene, CDR1 is MGHDK and CDR2 is SYGVNS. Written as DNA, the CDR3 is TGCGCTAACAGGGGGCGAGGCGAGCAGTACTTC. This gives the protein CANRGRGEQYF.

V is TRBV28 and J is TRBJ2-4, with D possibly TRBD2 on 7 matching bases. The germline V gene encodes CDR1 MDHEN and CDR2 SYDVKM. The CDR3 sequence is 16 residues long. Trimming took 6 bases from V and 1 from J, leaving 16 bases between them. Here the CDR3 reads CASSFRGARAKNIQYF. The DNA for the CDR3 is TGTGCCAGCAGCTTCCGGGGGGCTAGGGCCAAAAACATTCAGTACTTC.